The 8 T cell receptor beta chains given below trace back to one sample, sequenced in a study of beta chain features in type 1 diabetes. Sequenced material consisted of expressed TCRB transcripts (all of the isolated RNA was reverse transcribed). The protocol was immunoSEQ multiplex PCR, while the TCRdb copy is restricted to in-frame clones and leaves out a portion. The sample has about 620,000 clones, around 16% seen once. The sample comprised naive CD4+ T cells from blood. The source of these receptors is a man younger than 30 in good health.

Only a few counts were recorded for this clone. The chain employs TRBV2 and TRBJ1-1; D may be TRBD1 (6 bases). Germline-derived CDR1 and CDR2 are SNHLY and FYNNEI. This CDR3 is built from 14 residues. V lost 6 bases, J lost 3 bases, and 14 bases lay in between. The CDR3 reads CASRLQGVDTEAFF. CDR3 coding DNA: TGTGCCAGCAGATTACAGGGAGTAGACACTGAAGCTTTCTTT. Full variable domain (missing parts from reference TRBV2 and TRBJ1-1): EPEVTQTPSHQVTQMGQEVILRCVPISNHLYFYWYRQILGQKVEFLVSFYNNEISEKSEIFDDQFSVERPDGSNFTLKIRSTKLEDSAMYFCASRLQGVDTEAFFGQGTRLTVV.

The genes are TRBV7-3 and TRBJ2-3; TRBD1 matches at 8 bases. CDR3 length: 15 amino acids. V was clipped by 5 bases and J by 3 bases; unmatched bases: 7. Germline V gene lookup returns CDR1 SGHTA and CDR2 FQGTGA. The CDR3 DNA reads as TGTGCCAGCAGCCGTCGGACAGGGAAGACAGATACGCAGTATTTT. It specifies CASSRRTGKTDTQYF.

There are a few counts of this clone. V gene TRBV6-5 combines with J gene TRBJ2-7, with D perhaps TRBD2 (7 bases). CDR1 and CDR2 (germline): MNHEY, SVGAGI. The CDR3 covers 15 residues. Trimming removed 0 bases at V and 1 base at J, with 10 bases between. For the CDR3, the DNA is TGTGCCAGCAGTTACTCAGGGGGGGCATCCTACGAGCAGTACTTC. Translated, it gives CASSYSGGASYEQYF.

The chain uses TRBV7-9 and TRBJ1-6, with TRBD1 matching over 10 bases. The V gene's germline CDR1 is SEHNR and CDR2 FQNEAQ (reference sequence). With V trimmed by 5 bases and J by 1 base, 8 bases remained unmatched. This CDR3 has 18 amino acids. CDR3 sequence: CASSAGTGVSSYNSPLHF. The CDR3 DNA is TGTGCCAGCAGCGCCGGGACAGGGGTTAGTTCCTATAATTCACCCCTCCACTTT. Variable domain in full (rest from reference TRBV7-9 and TRBJ1-6): DTGVSQNPRHKITKRGQNVTFRCDPISEHNRLYWYRQTLGQGPEFLTYFQNEAQLEKSRLLSDRFSAERPKGSFSTLEIQRTEQGDSAMYLCASSAGTGVSSYNSPLHFGNGTRLTVT.

The CDR3 region has the DNA TGTGCCAGTAGTATCAGGAGGGGAGCTCAGCCCCAGCATTTT. Its protein is CASSIRRGAQPQHF. The chain joins TRBV19 to TRBJ1-5, with D possibly matching TRBD1 (5 bases). The CDR3 is 14 residues long. Trimming stripped 3 bases from V and 6 bases from J, with 12 bases between. Germline-derived CDR1 and CDR2 are LNHDA and SQIVND (reference sequence).

V gene TRBV15 combines with J gene TRBJ1-3, with unresolved D. This CDR3 has 16 residues. Germline CDR1 LNHNV, CDR2 YYDKDF (reference sequence). V was cut by 0 bases and J by 0 bases, with 9 bases left in between. CDR3 region: CATSRDPRDSGNTIYF. CDR3 bases: TGTGCCACCAGCAGAGATCCGAGGGACTCTGGAAACACCATATATTTT.

This clone was counted only a few times. This sequence joins TRBV7-2 and TRBJ2-2; 7 bases line up with TRBD2. The CDR3 is 18 residues long. The trim removed 5 bases at V and 4 bases at J, leaving 16 bases unmatched. Germline lookup yields CDR1 SGHTA and CDR2 FQGNSA. The CDR3: CASSPRTSSGRGTGELFF. The CDR3 DNA is TGTGCCAGCAGCCCCAGGACTAGTTCAGGGCGTGGCACCGGGGAGCTGTTTTTT.

This clone was seen more than once but under ten times. This chain connects TRBV28 to TRBJ2-4; 7 nucleotides align to TRBD1. The germline V gene encodes CDR1 MDHEN and CDR2 SYDVKM. CDR3 length equals 16 residues. V lost 6 bases and J lost 7; bases outside the gene matches: 15. CDR3 nucleotide sequence: TGTGCCAGCAGGAGAGACAGGGTAACATCTAGGAACATTCAGTACTTC. Residues: CASRRDRVTSRNIQYF.